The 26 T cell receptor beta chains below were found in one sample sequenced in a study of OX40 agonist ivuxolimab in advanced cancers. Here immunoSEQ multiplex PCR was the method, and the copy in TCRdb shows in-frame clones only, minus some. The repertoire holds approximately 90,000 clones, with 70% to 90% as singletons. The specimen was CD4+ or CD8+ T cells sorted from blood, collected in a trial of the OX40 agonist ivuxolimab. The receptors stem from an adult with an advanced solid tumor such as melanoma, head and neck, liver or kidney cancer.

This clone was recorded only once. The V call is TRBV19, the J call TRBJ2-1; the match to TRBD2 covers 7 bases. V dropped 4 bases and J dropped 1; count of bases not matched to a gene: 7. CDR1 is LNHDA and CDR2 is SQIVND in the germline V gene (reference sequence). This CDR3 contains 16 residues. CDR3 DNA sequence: TGTGCCAGTAGTAGGAGCGGGGAGGTGTCCTACAATGAGCAGTTCTTC. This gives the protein CASSRSGEVSYNEQFF.

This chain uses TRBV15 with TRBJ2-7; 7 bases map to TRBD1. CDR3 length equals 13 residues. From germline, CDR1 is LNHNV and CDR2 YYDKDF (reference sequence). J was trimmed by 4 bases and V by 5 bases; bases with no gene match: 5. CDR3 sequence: CATSEGATYEQYF. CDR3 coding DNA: TGTGCCACCAGCGAGGGGGCAACTTACGAGCAGTACTTC.

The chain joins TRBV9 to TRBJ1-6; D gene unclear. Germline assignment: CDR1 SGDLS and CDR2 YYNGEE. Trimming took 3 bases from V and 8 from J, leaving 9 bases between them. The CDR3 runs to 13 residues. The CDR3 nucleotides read TGTGCCAGCAGCGGCATTGGGCATTCACCCCTCCACTTT. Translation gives CASSGIGHSPLHF.

The CDR3 nucleotides read TGTGCCAGCAGTACGAGGACTAGCCCGTACACCGGGGAGCTGTTTTTT. Protein: CASSTRTSPYTGELFF. This sequence joins TRBV28 and TRBJ2-2, with 8 nucleotides matching TRBD2. J lost 3 bases, V lost 5 bases, and 8 bases had no gene match. Germline CDR1 reads MDHEN; CDR2 reads SYDVKM. This CDR3 is 16 amino acids long.

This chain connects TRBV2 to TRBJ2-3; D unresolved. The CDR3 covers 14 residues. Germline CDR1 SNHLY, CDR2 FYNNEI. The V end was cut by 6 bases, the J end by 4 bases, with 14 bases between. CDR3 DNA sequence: TGTGCCAGCAGACTGACCTTCAGCGCAGATACGCAGTATTTT. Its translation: CASRLTFSADTQYF.

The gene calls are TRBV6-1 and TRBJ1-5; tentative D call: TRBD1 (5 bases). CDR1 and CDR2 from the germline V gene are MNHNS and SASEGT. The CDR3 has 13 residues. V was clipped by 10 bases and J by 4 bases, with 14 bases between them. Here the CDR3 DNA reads TGTGCCACCAAAGACGGGGGTAATCAGCCCCAGCATTTT. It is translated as CATKDGGNQPQHF.

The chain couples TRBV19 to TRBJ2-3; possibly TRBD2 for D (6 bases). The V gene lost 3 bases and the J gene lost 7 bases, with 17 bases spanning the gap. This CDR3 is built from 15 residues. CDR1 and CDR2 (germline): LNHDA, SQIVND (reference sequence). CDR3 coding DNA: TGTGCCAGTAGTATCAATAGCGGTCGGGGGAATACGCAGTATTTT. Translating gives CASSINSGRGNTQYF.

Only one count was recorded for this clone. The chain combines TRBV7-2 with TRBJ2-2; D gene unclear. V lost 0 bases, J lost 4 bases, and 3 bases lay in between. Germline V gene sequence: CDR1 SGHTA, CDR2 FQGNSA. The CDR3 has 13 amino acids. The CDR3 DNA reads TGTGCCAGCAGCTTAGCCAGCACCGGGGAGCTGTTTTTT. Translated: CASSLASTGELFF. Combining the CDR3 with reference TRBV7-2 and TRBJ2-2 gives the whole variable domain GAGVSQSPSNKVTEKGKDVELRCDPISGHTALYWYRQSLGQGLEFLIYFQGNSAPDKSGLPSDRFSAERTGGSVSTLTIQRTQQEDSAVYLCASSLASTGELFFGEGSRLTVL.

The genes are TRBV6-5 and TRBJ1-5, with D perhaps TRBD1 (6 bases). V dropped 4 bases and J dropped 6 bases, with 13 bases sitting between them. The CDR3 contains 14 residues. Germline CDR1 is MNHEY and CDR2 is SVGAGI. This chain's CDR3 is CASSLDMGAQPQHF. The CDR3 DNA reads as TGTGCCAGCAGTTTGGATATGGGGGCTCAGCCCCAGCATTTT.

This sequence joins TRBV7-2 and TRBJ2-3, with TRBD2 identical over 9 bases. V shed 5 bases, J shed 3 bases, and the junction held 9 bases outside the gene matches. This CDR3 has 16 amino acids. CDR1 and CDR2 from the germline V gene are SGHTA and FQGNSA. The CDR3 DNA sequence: TGTGCCAGCAGCCTTAATAGCGGGAGTCTTACAGATACGCAGTATTTT. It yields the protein CASSLNSGSLTDTQYF.

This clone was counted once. Here the CDR3 reads CASTPGGDEQYF. CDR3 bases: TGTGCCAGCACCCCGGGGGGGGACGAGCAGTACTTC. The chain joins TRBV2 to TRBJ2-7; 8 nucleotides align to TRBD2. CDR3 length: 12 residues. J lost 5 bases, V lost 7 bases, and 4 bases had no gene match. The germline V gene encodes CDR1 SNHLY and CDR2 FYNNEI.

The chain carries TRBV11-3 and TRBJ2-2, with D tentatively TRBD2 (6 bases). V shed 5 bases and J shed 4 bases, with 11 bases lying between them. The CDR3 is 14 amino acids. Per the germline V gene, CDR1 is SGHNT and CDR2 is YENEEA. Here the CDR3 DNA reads TGTGCCAGCAGCCTCGGGAGTGGCACCGGGGAGCTGTTTTTT. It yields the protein CASSLGSGTGELFF. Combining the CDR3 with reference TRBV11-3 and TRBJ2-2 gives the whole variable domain EAGVVQSPRYKIIEKKQPVAFWCNPISGHNTLYWYLQNLGQGPELLIRYENEEAVDDSQLPKDRFSAERLKGVDSTLKIQPAELGDSAVYLCASSLGSGTGELFFGEGSRLTVL.

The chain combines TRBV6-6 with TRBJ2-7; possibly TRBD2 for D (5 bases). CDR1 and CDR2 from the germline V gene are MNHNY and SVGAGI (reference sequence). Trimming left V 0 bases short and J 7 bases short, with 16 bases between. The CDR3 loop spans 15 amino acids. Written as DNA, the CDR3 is TGTGCCAGCAGTTACTCAGACCAAAGGTCGGGAGAGCAGTACTTC. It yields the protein CASSYSDQRSGEQYF.

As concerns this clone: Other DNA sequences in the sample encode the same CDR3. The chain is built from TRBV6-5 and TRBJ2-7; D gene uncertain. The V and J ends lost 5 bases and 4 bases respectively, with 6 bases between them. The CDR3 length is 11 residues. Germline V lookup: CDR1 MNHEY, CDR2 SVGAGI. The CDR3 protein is CASSDGYEQYF. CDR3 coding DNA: TGTGCCAGCAGTGACGGTTACGAGCAGTACTTC.

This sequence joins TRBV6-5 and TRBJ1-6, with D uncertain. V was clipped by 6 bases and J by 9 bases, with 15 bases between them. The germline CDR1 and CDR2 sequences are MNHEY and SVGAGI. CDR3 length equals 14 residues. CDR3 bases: TGTGCCAGCAGGATTTCCACGGTAGTTTCACCCCTCCACTTT. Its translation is CASRISTVVSPLHF.

The CDR3 sequence is CAWGRTRSGNTIYF. Written as DNA, the CDR3 is TGTGCCTGGGGACGGACCCGCTCTGGAAACACCATATATTTT. The chain carries TRBV30 and TRBJ1-3; D not certain. Germline V lookup: CDR1 GTSNPN, CDR2 SVGIG (reference sequence). V was clipped by 5 bases and J by 0 bases, with 11 bases between them. This CDR3 comprises 14 residues.

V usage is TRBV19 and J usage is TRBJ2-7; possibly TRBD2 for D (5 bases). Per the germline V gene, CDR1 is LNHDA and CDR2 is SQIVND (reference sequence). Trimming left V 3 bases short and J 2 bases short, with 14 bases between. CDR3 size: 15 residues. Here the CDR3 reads CASSIPRGPTYEQYF. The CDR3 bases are TGTGCCAGTAGTATCCCTCGCGGGCCAACCTACGAGCAGTACTTC.

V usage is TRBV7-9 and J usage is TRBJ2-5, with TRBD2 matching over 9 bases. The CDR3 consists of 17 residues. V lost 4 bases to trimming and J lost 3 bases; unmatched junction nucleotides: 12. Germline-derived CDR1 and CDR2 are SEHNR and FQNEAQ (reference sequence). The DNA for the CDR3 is TGTGCCAGCAGCTCGACTGGGGGTAGCGGGAGCAAAGAGACCCAGTACTTC. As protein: CASSSTGGSGSKETQYF.

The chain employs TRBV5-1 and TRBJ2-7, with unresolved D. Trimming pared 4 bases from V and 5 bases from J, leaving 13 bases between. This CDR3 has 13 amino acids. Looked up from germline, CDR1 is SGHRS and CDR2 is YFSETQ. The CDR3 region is CASSRRGGDEQYF. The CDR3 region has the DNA TGCGCCAGCAGCCGTAGAGGCGGCGACGAGCAGTACTTC.

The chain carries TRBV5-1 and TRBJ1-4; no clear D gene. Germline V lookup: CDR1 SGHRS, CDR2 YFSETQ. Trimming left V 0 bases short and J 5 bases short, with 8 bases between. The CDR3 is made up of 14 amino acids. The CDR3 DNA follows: TGCGCCAGCAGCTTGGGAGTCCGCAATGAAAAACTGTTTTTT. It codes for CASSLGVRNEKLFF.

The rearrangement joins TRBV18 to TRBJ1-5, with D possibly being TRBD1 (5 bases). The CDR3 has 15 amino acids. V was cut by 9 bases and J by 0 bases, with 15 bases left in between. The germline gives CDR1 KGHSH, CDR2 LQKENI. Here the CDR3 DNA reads TGTGCCAGTGTAGACAGCGAAAATAGCAATCAGCCCCAGCATTTT. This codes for CASVDSENSNQPQHF.

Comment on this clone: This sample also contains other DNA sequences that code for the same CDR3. The CDR3 here is CAISESGSTDTQYF. Written as DNA, the CDR3 is TGTGCCATCAGTGAGTCGGGGTCCACAGATACGCAGTATTTT. J is TRBJ2-3 and V is TRBV10-3, with D uncertain. The V gene lost 0 bases and the J gene lost 2 bases, with 6 bases spanning the gap. CDR3 length equals 14 residues. Per germline, CDR1 ENHRY and CDR2 SYGVKD.

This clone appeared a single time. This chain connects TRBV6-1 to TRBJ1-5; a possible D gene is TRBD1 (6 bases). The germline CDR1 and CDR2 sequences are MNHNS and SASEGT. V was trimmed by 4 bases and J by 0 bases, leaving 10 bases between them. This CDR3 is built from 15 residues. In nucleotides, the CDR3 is TGTGCCAGCAGTGTTTACAGGGATAGCAATCAGCCCCAGCATTTT. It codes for CASSVYRDSNQPQHF.

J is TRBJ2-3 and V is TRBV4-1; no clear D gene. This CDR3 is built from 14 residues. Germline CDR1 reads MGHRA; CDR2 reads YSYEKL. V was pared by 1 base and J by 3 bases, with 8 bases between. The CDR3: CASSQVQLTDTQYF. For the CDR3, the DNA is TGCGCCAGCAGCCAAGTCCAATTAACAGATACGCAGTATTTT.

The CDR3 region is CASSPRGPSSYEQYF. DNA for the CDR3: TGTGCCAGCTCACCCAGGGGGCCGTCCTCTTACGAGCAGTACTTC. The chain links TRBV18 to TRBJ2-7; 8 positions agree with TRBD1. The CDR3 loop spans 15 amino acids. The junction had 8 bases not matched to a gene; V was cut back by 3 bases and J by 4 bases. Germline V gives CDR1 KGHSH, CDR2 LQKENI.

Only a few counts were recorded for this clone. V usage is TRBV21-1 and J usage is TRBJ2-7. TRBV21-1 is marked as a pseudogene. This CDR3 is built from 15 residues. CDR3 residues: CASSRPIGTAYEQYF. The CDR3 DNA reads TGTGCCAGCAGCAGACCTATTGGGACCGCCTACGAGCAGTACTTC.